This T cell receptor (beta chain) emerged from a study of cytomegalovirus exposure and HLA in healthy donors. Study details: A prior study identified approximately 120 million unique TCR beta sequences from about 180 million T cells.

This clone came up a few times. Its matching antigen is unknown. Germline V gene data show CDR1 as SQVTM and CDR2 as ANQGSEA. There are 9 residues in the CDR3. Deletions cut 4 bases from V and 7 bases from J, with 2 bases between. General study points: Several V segments, TRBV6-2 and TRBV6-3 among them, could not be told apart and were dropped. Overall, about 160 TCR beta chains were annotated as cytomegalovirus-associated.

Vbeta (60) and Jbeta (13) primers were used in the PCR. Sequencing used immunoSEQ multiplex PCR; TCRdb keeps in-frame clones, though not all of them. The sample holds over 150,000 clones; around 77% are singletons and the top ten take 1%. The sequencing input was PBMCs. The chain couples TRBV29-1 to TRBJ2-1; D gene ambiguous. The clonotype originates from a woman between 50 and 59 years old in good health and CMV-seropositive. In DNA, the CDR3 is TGCAGCGTTGCAAATGAGCAGTTCTTC. This sequence encodes CSVANEQFF.